These T cell receptor beta chains were read from a single sample in a study of beta chain features in type 1 diabetes. Using immunoSEQ multiplex PCR, the repertoire was profiled, and TCRdb retains in-frame clones only, with some absent. The sample consists of under 200,000 clones, around 8.5% of them appearing once. Sequenced sample: central memory CD4+ T cells from blood. These receptors all come from a man between 18 and 29 years old in good health. Each CDR3 is given with its conserved first and last residue. A D gene is named only where the DNA matches it firmly. Clone size is shown for a subset of rows, as once, few, many or a class of expanded clone.

NA	TRBV6-5	NA	TRBJ2-5	11	CASRGPSSQYF	TGTGCCAGCAGGGGCCCCTCGTCCCAGTACTTC
NA	TRBV4-3	TRBD1	TRBJ2-7	14	CASSDRQGAGEQYF	TGCGCCAGCAGCGACCGACAGGGGGCGGGGGAGCAGTACTTC
NA	TRBV6-5	TRBD1	TRBJ2-2	15	CASRSGTVNTGELFF	TGTGCCAGCAGATCCGGGACAGTGAACACCGGGGAGCTGTTTTTT
NA	TRBV5-1	TRBD2	TRBJ2-5	14	CASSFGAGKETQYF	TGCGCCAGCAGCTTTGGAGCGGGGAAAGAGACCCAGTACTTC
few	TRBV5-1	NA	TRBJ2-1	13	CASSFLSVNEQFF	TGCGCCAGCAGCTTCCTGTCGGTCAATGAGCAGTTCTTC
many	TRBV2	NA	TRBJ1-5	16	CASSPRAPGGNQPQHF	TGTGCCAGCAGTCCCCGGGCCCCAGGGGGCAATCAGCCCCAGCATTTT
few	TRBV30	NA	TRBJ1-4	13	CAWSVLDGEKLFF	TGTGCCTGGAGTGTACTTGATGGGGAGAAACTGTTTTTT
NA	TRBV29-1	NA	TRBJ2-3	14	CSVEHVAPRDTQYF	TGCAGCGTTGAACACGTAGCCCCCCGGGATACGCAGTATTTT
few	TRBV6-5	NA	TRBJ1-5	14	CASRKQGYNQPQHF	TGTGCCAGCAGAAAACAGGGATACAATCAGCCCCAGCATTTT
few	TRBV29-1	NA	TRBJ1-4	12	CSVEGSAEKLFF	TGCAGCGTTGAAGGGTCAGCGGAAAAACTGTTTTTT
NA	TRBV7-9	TRBD1	TRBJ1-4	15	CASSLPGQGNEKLFF	TGTGCCAGCAGCTTACCGGGACAGGGAAACGAAAAACTGTTTTTT
many	TRBV7-2	TRBD2	TRBJ2-7	15	CASSFSNGRSHEQYF	TGTGCCAGCAGCTTCTCTAACGGGAGGTCCCACGAGCAGTACTTC
few	TRBV5-4	NA	TRBJ2-5	13	CASKTVYQETQYF	TGTGCCAGCAAGACAGTGTACCAAGAGACCCAGTACTTC
few	TRBV19	NA	TRBJ2-1	15	CASSIEGAAYNEQFF	TGTGCCAGTAGTATAGAGGGGGCCGCCTACAATGAGCAGTTCTTC
NA	TRBV5-4	NA	TRBJ2-6	16	CASSLAGGSGANVLTF	TGTGCCAGCAGCTTGGCTGGCGGCTCTGGGGCCAACGTCCTGACTTTC
NA	TRBV7-2	NA	TRBJ2-6	15	CASSWQGSGANVLTF	TGTGCCAGCAGCTGGCAGGGGTCTGGGGCCAACGTCCTGACTTTC
NA	TRBV11-2	TRBD2	TRBJ2-3	15	CASSLVAGVGDTQYF	TGTGCCAGCAGCTTAGTAGCGGGGGTTGGGGATACGCAGTATTTT
NA	TRBV30	TRBD1	TRBJ2-6	15	CAWSVTGAGANVLTF	TGTGCCTGGAGTGTTACAGGGGCTGGGGCCAACGTCCTGACTTTC
few	TRBV5-1	TRBD1	TRBJ2-5	13	CASSSSGGQTQYF	TGCGCCAGCAGCTCCTCAGGGGGACAGACCCAGTACTTC
few	TRBV7-2	TRBD1	TRBJ2-6	16	CASSLGTGSGANVLTF	TGTGCCAGCAGCTTGGGGACAGGTTCTGGGGCCAACGTCCTGACTTTC
NA	TRBV6-5	TRBD1	TRBJ2-7	16	CASSYTRSQGVGEQYF	TGTGCCAGCAGTTACACGAGAAGCCAGGGGGTAGGGGAGCAGTACTTC
NA	TRBV5-4	TRBD1	TRBJ2-3	15	CASSFRTGGTDTQYF	TGTGCCAGCAGCTTTAGGACAGGGGGCACAGATACGCAGTATTTT
NA	TRBV6-1	TRBD1	TRBJ1-4	14	CASSDHQGEEKLFF	TGTGCCAGCAGTGACCACCAGGGGGAGGAAAAACTGTTTTTT
many	TRBV4-3	NA	TRBJ1-2	14	CASSPISGDYGYTF	TGCGCCAGCAGCCCCATTTCGGGGGACTATGGCTACACCTTC
NA	TRBV6-1	NA	TRBJ1-2	15	CASSEARRTNYGYTF	TGTGCCAGCAGTGAAGCCCGGCGGACTAACTATGGCTACACCTTC
NA	TRBV7-2	NA	TRBJ1-1	13	CASRLQGNTEAFF	TGTGCCAGCAGGCTACAGGGTAACACTGAAGCTTTCTTT
many	TRBV7-2	NA	TRBJ2-7	14	CASSFGQHSYEQYF	TGTGCCAGCAGCTTTGGACAGCACTCCTACGAGCAGTACTTC
few	TRBV7-8	TRBD1	TRBJ2-1	20	CASSLAPGQGAYRAYNEQFF	TGTGCCAGCAGCTTAGCCCCGGGACAGGGGGCTTATCGGGCCTACAATGAGCAGTTCTTC